The clone carrying this T cell receptor (beta chain) has just a few counts. The antigen is unknown. Constant-segment primers and 5'RACE yielded cDNA libraries for TCR alpha and TCR beta, each carrying sample barcodes and UMIs. Each CDR3 protein is one row after TCRdb ran MiXCR on the 5' RACE reads. The sample lists 580,000 or so distinct CDR3 sequences, roughly a sixth occurring once. This sample was taken from a study of T-cell memory formation after mild COVID-19. Whole-study findings and limits: Later expanders leaned toward CD4+, whereas clones contracting from day 15 to 85 were balanced CD4/CD8. CD4+ contracting clones lay mainly in CM and EM, CD8+ ones in EMRA. SARS-CoV-2 specificity was not confirmed for second-wave clones peaking on day 37.

With 2 bases clipped from V and 4 bases from J, the junction kept 11 bases outside the gene matches. The CDR3 has 19 amino acids. Sequenced input: PBMCs or a T cell subset sorted from them (not recorded which). The V gene is TRBV12-3 or TRBV12-4, the J gene TRBJ2-1, with 13 bases aligning to TRBD2. This TCR derives from an adult woman who had mild COVID-19 (a few samples of this study predate the infection). Cell type and time point are not known. CDR3 sequence (DNA): TGTGCCAGCAGTTTAAGAGTGGGACTAGCGGGACTCGGATACAATGAGCAGTTCTTC. This translates into CASSLRVGLAGLGYNEQFF.